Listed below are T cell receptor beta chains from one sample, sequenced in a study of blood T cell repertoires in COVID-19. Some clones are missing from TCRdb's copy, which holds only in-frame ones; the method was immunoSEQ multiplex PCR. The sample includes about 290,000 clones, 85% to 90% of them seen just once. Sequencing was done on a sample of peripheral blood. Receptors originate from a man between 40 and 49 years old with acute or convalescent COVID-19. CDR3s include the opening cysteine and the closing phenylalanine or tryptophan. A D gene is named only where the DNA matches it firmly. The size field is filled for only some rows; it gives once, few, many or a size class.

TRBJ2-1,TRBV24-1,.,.,CATSDFSRLPLSYNEQFF,TGTGCCACCAGTGATTTCTCCCGACTACCTCTCTCCTACAATGAGCAGTTCTTC
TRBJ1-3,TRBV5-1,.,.,CASSLALTTGNTIYF,TGCGCCAGCAGCTTGGCCTTAACAACTGGAAACACCATATATTTT
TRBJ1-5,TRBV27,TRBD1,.,CASSLRTGGDQPQHF,TGTGCCAGCAGTCTCCGGACAGGGGGCGATCAGCCCCAGCATTTT
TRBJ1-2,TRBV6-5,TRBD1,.,CASNPTGDYGYTF,TGTGCCAGCAACCCGACAGGGGACTATGGCTACACCTTC
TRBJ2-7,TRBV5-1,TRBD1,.,CASSRGWTGLYEQYF,TGCGCCAGCAGCCGGGGGTGGACAGGGCTGTACGAGCAGTACTTC
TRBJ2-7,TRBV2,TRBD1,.,CASSDLGTRTGDAEQYF,TGTGCCAGCAGTGATCTCGGAACTCGGACAGGGGATGCCGAGCAGTACTTC
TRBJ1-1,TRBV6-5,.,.,CASNLGQGNTEAFF,TGTGCCAGCAACTTGGGGCAGGGGAACACTGAAGCTTTCTTT
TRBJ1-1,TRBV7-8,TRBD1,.,CASSLAGTGRTEAFF,TGTGCCAGCAGCTTAGCCGGGACAGGACGAACTGAAGCTTTCTTT
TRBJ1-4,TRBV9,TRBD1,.,CASSVGTGQRGEKLFF,TGTGCCAGCAGCGTAGGGACAGGGCAACGGGGAGAAAAACTGTTTTTT
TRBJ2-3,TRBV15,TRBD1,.,CATSGLTGTGSTDTQYF,TGTGCCACCAGCGGACTAACAGGGACAGGAAGCACAGATACGCAGTATTTT
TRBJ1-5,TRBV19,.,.,CASRVQGSSNQPQHF,TGTGCCAGTAGGGTACAGGGTTCTAGCAATCAGCCCCAGCATTTT
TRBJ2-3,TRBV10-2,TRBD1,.,CASKEGQGELDTQYF,TGCGCCAGCAAGGAGGGACAGGGGGAGTTAGATACGCAGTATTTT
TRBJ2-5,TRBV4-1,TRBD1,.,CASSQDRVTEETQYF,TGCGCCAGCAGCCAGGACAGGGTCACCGAAGAGACCCAGTACTTC
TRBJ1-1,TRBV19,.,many,CASSTQSQGEAFF,TGTGCCAGTAGTACCCAGAGCCAGGGTGAAGCTTTCTTT
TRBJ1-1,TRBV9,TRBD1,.,CASSVGGTGAFTEAFF,TGTGCCAGCAGCGTAGGGGGGACAGGGGCCTTCACTGAAGCTTTCTTT
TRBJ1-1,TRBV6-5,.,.,CASIHGGVGDTEAFF,TGTGCCAGCATTCATGGGGGGGTCGGGGACACTGAAGCTTTCTTT
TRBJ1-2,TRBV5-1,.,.,CASSLPGTRYGYTF,TGCGCCAGCAGCTTGCCCGGGACACGGTATGGCTACACCTTC
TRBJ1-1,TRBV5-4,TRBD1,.,CASSPGQENTEAFF,TGTGCCAGCAGCCCCGGACAGGAGAACACTGAAGCTTTCTTT
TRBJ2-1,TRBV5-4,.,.,CASSHDDRFSYNEQFF,TGTGCCAGCAGCCACGATGACAGGTTTTCCTACAATGAGCAGTTCTTC
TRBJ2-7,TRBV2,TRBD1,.,CASRPGTGTSYEQYF,TGTGCCAGCAGACCCGGGACAGGGACATCCTACGAGCAGTACTTC
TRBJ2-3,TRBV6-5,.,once,CASGRGAGTDTQYF,TGTGCCAGCGGGCGTGGGGCGGGCACAGATACGCAGTATTTT
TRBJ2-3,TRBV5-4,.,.,CASSLGTGTDTQYF,TGTGCCAGCAGCTTGGGCACGGGGACAGATACGCAGTATTTT
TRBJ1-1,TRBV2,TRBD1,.,CASTRNTGGDWTTFF,TGTGCCAGCACCCGGAATACAGGGGGCGATTGGACAACTTTCTTT
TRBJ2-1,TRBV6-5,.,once,CASSYDSRYNEQFF,TGTGCCAGCAGTTACGACAGCCGATACAATGAGCAGTTCTTC
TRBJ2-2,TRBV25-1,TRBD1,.,CASHRTGGTGELFF,TGTGCCAGCCATCGGACAGGGGGGACCGGGGAGCTGTTTTTT
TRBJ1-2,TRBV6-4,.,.,CASSVGGLQPEGGYTF,TGTGCCAGCAGTGTTGGGGGACTCCAACCGGAGGGTGGCTACACCTTC
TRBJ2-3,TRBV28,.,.,CASSSGFTDTQYF,TGTGCCAGCTCTTCGGGTTTCACAGATACGCAGTATTTT
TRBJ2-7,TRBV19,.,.,CASRQAPDEQYF,TGTGCCAGTAGACAGGCCCCGGACGAGCAGTACTTC
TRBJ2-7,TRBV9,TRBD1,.,CASSVDTGDRGYEQYF,TGTGCCAGCAGCGTAGATACCGGGGACAGGGGGTACGAGCAGTACTTC
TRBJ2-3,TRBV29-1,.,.,CSVAGGNADTQYF,TGCAGCGTCGCAGGGGGGAACGCAGATACGCAGTATTTT
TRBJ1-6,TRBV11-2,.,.,CASSLAPGFISPLHF,TGTGCCAGCAGCTTAGCGCCAGGATTCATATCACCCCTCCACTTT